Following are 12 T cell receptor beta chains from one sample sequenced in a study of blood T cell repertoires in COVID-19. The assay was immunoSEQ multiplex PCR, and TCRdb's table has in-frame clones only and misses some. The repertoire holds roughly 440,000 clones, with about 87% as singletons. Sequenced sample: peripheral blood. The receptor source for this set is a woman in her forties or fifties with COVID-19, enrolled during active disease.

The chain carries TRBV28 and TRBJ1-3, with D uncertain. CDR1 MDHEN and CDR2 SYDVKM come from the germline V gene. The CDR3 is made up of 17 amino acids. V shed 2 bases and J shed 4 bases, with 18 bases lying between them. The CDR3 reads CASSLTEWALEGNTIYF. DNA for the CDR3: TGTGCCAGCAGTTTAACAGAATGGGCCTTAGAAGGAAACACCATATATTTT.

This sequence joins TRBV27 and TRBJ2-7; 7 nucleotides agree with TRBD2. Germline CDR1 reads MNHEY; CDR2 reads SMNVEV (reference sequence). The CDR3 extends over 18 amino acids. The V and J ends lost 3 bases and 2 bases, in that order; junction bases with no gene match: 16. In DNA, the CDR3 is TGTGCCAGCAGTTTGGGAGGGTTGGGGACCCTCTGGACCTACGAGCAGTACTTC. It yields the protein CASSLGGLGTLWTYEQYF.

On this clone: Different DNA sequences within this sample yield the same CDR3. The V gene is TRBV12-3 or TRBV12-4, the J gene TRBJ1-2; maybe TRBD1 (5 bases). This CDR3 contains 12 residues. V was pared by 3 bases and J by 6 bases, with 8 bases between. The CDR3 region is CASSLGEDGYTF. The CDR3 region has the DNA TGTGCCAGCAGTTTGGGGGAGGATGGCTACACCTTC.

The chain recombines TRBV19 with TRBJ2-7, with D perhaps TRBD1 (6 bases). Germline values: CDR1 LNHDA, CDR2 SQIVND (reference sequence). Trimming pared 5 bases from V and 3 bases from J, leaving 11 bases between. The CDR3 totals 13 residues. CDR3 amino acids: CASSPTGNYEQYF. CDR3 nucleotide sequence: TGTGCCAGTAGTCCAACAGGGAACTACGAGCAGTACTTC.

J is TRBJ1-2 and V is TRBV29-1; no clear D. CDR1 is SQVTM, CDR2 ANQGSEA, per germline. V lost 6 bases to trimming and J lost 6 bases, with 14 bases between them. The CDR3 spans 12 residues. CDR3 sequence reads: CSVDILTHGYTF. The CDR3 DNA is TGCAGCGTAGATATCCTAACCCATGGCTACACCTTC.

This rearrangement joins TRBV5-6 to TRBJ1-2; 7 bases agree with TRBD1. The CDR3 contains 15 residues. Germline CDR1 SGHDT, CDR2 YYEEEE. J gave up 4 bases and V 1 base, and 7 bases lay outside the gene matches. CDR3 sequence (DNA): TGTGCCAGCAGCTTGCAACTTACAGGGGTCTATGGCTACACCTTC. It specifies CASSLQLTGVYGYTF. Full variable domain (missing parts from reference TRBV5-6 and TRBJ1-2): DAGVTQSPTHLIKTRGQQVTLRCSPKSGHDTVSWYQQALGQGPQFIFQYYEEEERQRGNFPDRFSGHQFPNYSSELNVNALLLGDSALYLCASSLQLTGVYGYTFGSGTRLTVV.

The chain has TRBV18 and TRBJ1-6, with D maybe TRBD1 (5 bases). The CDR3 loop spans 15 amino acids. The germline V gene has CDR1 KGHSH and CDR2 LQKENI. V was trimmed by 3 bases and J by 7 bases, leaving 13 bases between them. CDR3 region: CASSPGGAGNSPLHF. The CDR3, as DNA: TGTGCCAGCTCACCTGGCGGGGCAGGAAATTCACCCCTCCACTTT.

This clone was seen only once. CDR3 coding DNA: TGTGCCAGTATGCGGGGCTACTATGGCTACACCTTC. It yields the protein CASMRGYYGYTF. The gene calls are TRBV19 and TRBJ1-2; possibly TRBD1 for D (5 bases). The CDR3 is 12 residues long. Trimming stripped 7 bases from V and 3 bases from J, with 9 bases between. Germline lookup yields CDR1 LNHDA and CDR2 SQIVND (reference sequence).

This chain joins TRBV21-1 and TRBJ1-2; the table's TRBD1 call for D was not verified on the DNA. TRBV21-1 represents a pseudogene. CDR3 length: 13 residues. CDR3 protein: CAHHRDPHYGYTF. In nucleotides, the CDR3 is TGTGCCCACCACAGGGACCCACACTATGGCTACACCTTC.

V gene TRBV30 combines with J gene TRBJ2-2; D may be TRBD2 (6 bases). The ends were cut back, 1 base at V and 5 bases at J, with 17 bases in the middle. Germline V gene data show CDR1 as GTSNPN and CDR2 as SVGIG (reference sequence). There are 16 residues in the CDR3. The CDR3 DNA sequence: TGTGCCTGGAGTGGACTAGATCTCAGGGAGACCGGGGAGCTGTTTTTT. Amino acids: CAWSGLDLRETGELFF. The whole variable domain, filled in from reference TRBV30 and TRBJ2-2, reads SQTIHQWPATLVQPVGSPLSLECTVEGTSNPNLYWYRQAAGRGLQLLFYSVGIGQISSEVPQNLSASRPQDRQFILSSKKLLLSDSGFYLCAWSGLDLRETGELFFGEGSRLTVL.

The rearrangement joins TRBV5-6 to TRBJ1-1, with 7 nucleotides matching TRBD1. Germline V gene data show CDR1 as SGHDT and CDR2 as YYEEEE. CDR3 length: 16 amino acids. J lost 4 bases, V lost 0 bases, and 9 bases had no gene match. CDR3 sequence reads: CASSLGQGVRSTEAFF. CDR3 nucleotides: TGTGCCAGCAGCTTGGGGCAGGGGGTCCGTTCCACTGAAGCTTTCTTT.

As regards this clone: This sample includes further DNA sequences coding for the same CDR3. The chain uses TRBV28 and TRBJ2-7; perhaps TRBD1 as D (5 bases). Trimming took 2 bases from V and 4 from J, leaving 6 bases between them. The CDR3 has 12 amino acids. The V gene's germline CDR1 is MDHEN and CDR2 SYDVKM. The DNA for the CDR3 is TGTGCCAGCAGTTTACAGGGTTACGAGCAGTACTTC. Translating it yields CASSLQGYEQYF. The full variable domain, completed using reference TRBV28 and TRBJ2-7, is DVKVTQSSRYLVKRTGEKVFLECVQDMDHENMFWYRQDPGLGLRLIYFSYDVKMKEKGDIPEGYSVSREKKERFSLILESASTNQTSMYLCASSLQGYEQYFGPGTRLTVT.